Listed below are T cell receptor beta chains from one sample, sequenced in a study of blood T cells in healthy people across ages. TCRdb independently ran MiXCR on the 5' RACE reads; one entry per CDR3 protein. The sample yields over 1.5 million distinct CDR3 sequences, around 48% seen once. The sample was blood. The origin of the receptors is a woman in her 40s in good health. Both conserved end residues are trimmed from each CDR3. Each record gives: clone size, V gene, D gene, J gene, CDR3 protein. A D gene is named only where the DNA matches it firmly. A clone size is listed for some rows: how often the clone was seen (once, few, many), or a class if it is expanded.

clone_size: few
v_call: TRBV12-3/TRBV12-4
d_call: TRBD1
j_call: TRBJ2-7
cdr3_aa: ASRTSGTGLPEQY

clone_size: -
v_call: TRBV5-1
d_call: TRBD1
j_call: TRBJ1-2
cdr3_aa: ASSLEIPGQLYGYT

clone_size: -
v_call: TRBV6-5
d_call: TRBD1
j_call: TRBJ1-2
cdr3_aa: ASRISGGRRYGYT

clone_size: many
v_call: TRBV5-1
d_call: -
j_call: TRBJ2-7
cdr3_aa: ASSSRTDSYEQY

clone_size: few
v_call: TRBV24-1
d_call: -
j_call: TRBJ2-1
cdr3_aa: ATSDLNRGGNEQF

clone_size: -
v_call: TRBV7-6
d_call: -
j_call: TRBJ2-1
cdr3_aa: ASSLALRNNEQF

clone_size: -
v_call: TRBV9
d_call: -
j_call: TRBJ1-2
cdr3_aa: VSSVPPSEPHGYT

clone_size: -
v_call: TRBV7-3
d_call: TRBD1
j_call: -
cdr3_aa: ASRYDRAYNEQY

clone_size: -
v_call: TRBV27
d_call: TRBD1
j_call: TRBJ2-7
cdr3_aa: ASSPTWLPGQVTHEQY

clone_size: -
v_call: TRBV20-1
d_call: TRBD2
j_call: TRBJ2-1
cdr3_aa: SARKERGDHNEQF

clone_size: few
v_call: TRBV6-2/TRBV6-3
d_call: -
j_call: TRBJ2-7
cdr3_aa: ASSYPKGGEQY

clone_size: -
v_call: TRBV3-1
d_call: -
j_call: TRBJ2-5
cdr3_aa: ASSQDTRFLETQY

clone_size: few
v_call: TRBV5-1
d_call: TRBD2
j_call: TRBJ2-3
cdr3_aa: ASSYGAGTSTDTQY

clone_size: many
v_call: TRBV20-1
d_call: -
j_call: TRBJ1-2
cdr3_aa: SVRPGNLEVGYT

clone_size: -
v_call: TRBV12-3/TRBV12-4
d_call: -
j_call: TRBJ2-3
cdr3_aa: ASSLSKGASTYTDTQY

clone_size: -
v_call: TRBV6-2/TRBV6-3
d_call: TRBD1
j_call: TRBJ1-1
cdr3_aa: ASSTGGRSTEAF

clone_size: -
v_call: TRBV27
d_call: -
j_call: TRBJ1-2
cdr3_aa: ASSLSVGLGYGYT

clone_size: -
v_call: TRBV5-6
d_call: -
j_call: TRBJ1-2
cdr3_aa: ASSLGGQGPYGYT

clone_size: -
v_call: TRBV5-1
d_call: -
j_call: TRBJ1-1
cdr3_aa: SSSGAEPEAF

clone_size: -
v_call: TRBV11-2
d_call: TRBD1
j_call: -
cdr3_aa: ASSLALSGGSDRTQY

clone_size: -
v_call: TRBV20-1
d_call: -
j_call: TRBJ1-6
cdr3_aa: SAREQGPNSPLH

clone_size: -
v_call: TRBV7-9
d_call: -
j_call: TRBJ2-1
cdr3_aa: ASEDSRLQYNEQF

clone_size: few
v_call: TRBV18
d_call: TRBD1
j_call: TRBJ2-7
cdr3_aa: ASSSDRALYEQY

clone_size: -
v_call: TRBV14
d_call: -
j_call: TRBJ2-7
cdr3_aa: ASSLQGYSEQY

clone_size: many
v_call: TRBV10-3
d_call: -
j_call: TRBJ2-1
cdr3_aa: AISGTTEYNEQF

clone_size: -
v_call: TRBV4-3
d_call: -
j_call: TRBJ2-3
cdr3_aa: ASSQTGIADTQY

clone_size: -
v_call: TRBV7-9
d_call: -
j_call: TRBJ2-7
cdr3_aa: ASSLGRSGSEQY

clone_size: -
v_call: TRBV6-5
d_call: -
j_call: TRBJ1-1
cdr3_aa: ASSMDRSGNTEAF

clone_size: few
v_call: TRBV9
d_call: TRBD2
j_call: TRBJ2-1
cdr3_aa: ASSVTPRSGGDSEQF

clone_size: -
v_call: TRBV29-1
d_call: -
j_call: TRBJ1-1
cdr3_aa: SVRDTEAF

clone_size: -
v_call: TRBV20-1
d_call: TRBD2
j_call: TRBJ2-5
cdr3_aa: SASLSGARETQY

clone_size: few
v_call: TRBV3-1
d_call: TRBD2
j_call: TRBJ2-3
cdr3_aa: ASSQESWKRGGHDTDTQY

clone_size: many
v_call: TRBV7-2
d_call: -
j_call: TRBJ1-2
cdr3_aa: ASSSGGGYGYT

clone_size: few
v_call: TRBV4-1
d_call: TRBD2
j_call: TRBJ2-5
cdr3_aa: ASSQASGGGETQY

clone_size: -
v_call: TRBV12-3/TRBV12-4
d_call: -
j_call: TRBJ2-4
cdr3_aa: ASSFEGLTNIQY

clone_size: -
v_call: TRBV18
d_call: TRBD1
j_call: TRBJ2-5
cdr3_aa: ASSPKDRHQETQY

clone_size: -
v_call: TRBV6-2/TRBV6-3
d_call: -
j_call: TRBJ2-7
cdr3_aa: ASSYLPVKGYEQY

clone_size: -
v_call: TRBV7-2
d_call: TRBD1
j_call: TRBJ2-3
cdr3_aa: ASTRDRITDTQY

clone_size: few
v_call: TRBV20-1
d_call: -
j_call: TRBJ2-3
cdr3_aa: SARVRRSVTDTQY

clone_size: -
v_call: TRBV20-1
d_call: -
j_call: -
cdr3_aa: SARGGGQQATQY

clone_size: -
v_call: TRBV7-2
d_call: TRBD1
j_call: TRBJ2-1
cdr3_aa: ASSPATGGGHNEQF

clone_size: few
v_call: TRBV24-1
d_call: -
j_call: TRBJ1-2
cdr3_aa: ATSDPAGGYT

clone_size: few
v_call: TRBV5-1
d_call: -
j_call: TRBJ2-7
cdr3_aa: ASSLDIPPPLDEQY

clone_size: -
v_call: TRBV15
d_call: TRBD2
j_call: TRBJ2-3
cdr3_aa: ATSRLAEPTDTQY

clone_size: few
v_call: TRBV4-2
d_call: TRBD1
j_call: TRBJ1-2
cdr3_aa: ASSQSDRVGYT

clone_size: -
v_call: TRBV4-3
d_call: -
j_call: TRBJ2-3
cdr3_aa: ASSQVAAANTDTQY

clone_size: -
v_call: TRBV5-1
d_call: -
j_call: TRBJ1-2
cdr3_aa: ASSPDAHVGFSGYT

clone_size: -
v_call: TRBV6-5
d_call: -
j_call: TRBJ1-2
cdr3_aa: ASSHDRGGFNCGYT

clone_size: once
v_call: TRBV4-1
d_call: TRBD2
j_call: TRBJ2-5
cdr3_aa: ASSQGPRISGFQETQY

clone_size: -
v_call: TRBV28
d_call: -
j_call: TRBJ1-6
cdr3_aa: ASSSLGPLH

clone_size: -
v_call: TRBV20-1
d_call: -
j_call: TRBJ1-2
cdr3_aa: SARGDRFYGYT

clone_size: -
v_call: TRBV20-1
d_call: -
j_call: TRBJ2-1
cdr3_aa: SAREGRLAGNEQF

clone_size: -
v_call: TRBV27
d_call: -
j_call: -
cdr3_aa: ASSPDPSGVCEQY

clone_size: -
v_call: TRBV20-1
d_call: -
j_call: TRBJ2-1
cdr3_aa: SARDWGGADNEQF